These 25 T cell receptor beta chains were sequenced from one sample in a study of metastatic and nonmetastatic thyroid tumors. Until they underwent thyroid surgery, no patient had received any treatment. TCRdb re-called clones via MiXCR from the PCR reads. The repertoire holds about 27,000 clones, with around a quarter as singletons. The specimen was blood. Receptors originate from a female donor with papillary thyroid cancer or a benign thyroid nodule (not recorded which). Some clones in this sample may be carry-over from other donors' samples.

The rearrangement uses TRBV5-1 and TRBJ1-4; D unclear. V lost 8 bases and J 8 bases, leaving 19 bases between the germline ends. Germline CDR1 is SGHRS and CDR2 is YFSETQ. The CDR3 has 14 residues. CDR3 coding DNA: TGCGCCAGTAGGCCCGGCCGGGTTTGGGAAAAACTGTTTTTT. It translates to CASRPGRVWEKLFF. The entire variable domain, with the rest obtained from reference TRBV5-1 and TRBJ1-4, is as follows: KAGVTQTPRYLIKTRGQQVTLSCSPISGHRSVSWYQQTPGQGLQFLFEYFSETQRNKGNFPGRFSGRQFSNSRSEMNVSTLELGDSALYLCASRPGRVWEKLFFGSGTQLSVL.

In regard to this clone: The junction does not match germline at one end; this may be a read error. The chain joins TRBV9 to TRBJ2-7, with 12 positions matching TRBD1. The CDR3 covers 15 residues. Germline-derived CDR1 and CDR2 are SGDLS and YYNGEE. This chain's CDR3 is CASIPGTGGLYERYF. The DNA for the CDR3 is TGTGCCAGCATCCCGGGGACAGGGGGCTTGTACGAGCGGTACTTC.

This clone occurred a few times. The chain combines TRBV9 with TRBJ1-2; no reliable D call. Germline V gives CDR1 SGDLS, CDR2 YYNGEE. The CDR3 is 16 amino acids. V lost 0 bases to trimming and J lost 3 bases, with 15 bases between them. As DNA, the CDR3 is TGTGCCAGCAGCGTAGGGGAGGAGCCCCGGTACTATGGCTACACCTTC. Amino acid sequence: CASSVGEEPRYYGYTF.

This clone was counted a few times. One end of the junction does not line up with germline, which may come from a read error. This sequence joins TRBV6-1 and TRBJ2-2; D possibly corresponds to TRBD1 (6 bases). The CDR3 length is 16 residues. Germline CDR1 MNHNS, CDR2 SASEGT. This CDR3 reads CASSDARGGVSGELFF. In DNA form, the CDR3 reads TGTGCCAGCAGTGATGCCAGGGGTGGTGTCTCCGGGGAGCTGTTCTTT.

This chain joins TRBV7-2 and TRBJ2-7; 9 positions match TRBD1. Germline CDR1 SGHTA, CDR2 FQGNSA. The V and J ends lost 5 bases and 4 bases, in that order; junction bases with no gene match: 9. This CDR3 comprises 15 residues. Here the CDR3 reads CASSPTAGQGYEQYF. The CDR3 coding sequence is TGTGCCAGCAGCCCTACCGCGGGACAGGGTTACGAGCAGTACTTC.

The chain employs TRBV2 and TRBJ1-5, with D maybe TRBD1 (5 bases). Trimming removed 6 bases at V and 0 bases at J, with 15 bases between. The CDR3 sequence is 16 residues long. Per germline, CDR1 SNHLY and CDR2 FYNNEI. CDR3 amino acids: CASSQEVGGSNQPQHF. The CDR3 DNA is TGTGCCAGCAGCCAGGAGGTGGGGGGTAGCAATCAGCCCCAGCATTTT.

The rearrangement uses TRBV30 and TRBJ2-7; 14 nucleotides align to TRBD2. This CDR3 region has 15 residues. Germline-derived CDR1 and CDR2 are GTSNPN and SVGIG (reference sequence). Trimming took 3 bases from V and 6 from J; bases not matched to a gene: 7. CDR3 in amino acids: CAWSTGLAGGGEQYF. The CDR3 bases are TGTGCCTGGAGCACCGGACTAGCGGGAGGTGGCGAGCAGTACTTC.

This clone was detected a few times. The CDR3: CASSEGQGNTGELFF. In nucleotides, the CDR3 is TGTGCCAGCAGTGAGGGACAGGGCAACACCGGGGAGCTGTTTTTT. This sequence joins TRBV6-1 and TRBJ2-2; 9 positions match TRBD1. The CDR3 length is 15 residues. The germline CDR1 and CDR2 sequences are MNHNS and SASEGT. Trimming removed 3 bases from V and 2 bases from J; junction bases left unmatched: 1.

This clone has only a few counts. The gene calls are TRBV5-4 and TRBJ2-5; a weak D match, TRBD1 (6 bases). This CDR3 has 17 amino acids. Per the germline V gene, CDR1 is SGHNT and CDR2 is YYREEE (reference sequence). V was trimmed by 5 bases and J by 1 base, leaving 21 bases between them. CDR3 residues: CASRPGWDMSFQETQYF. CDR3 nucleotide sequence: TGTGCCAGCAGACCTGGATGGGACATGTCTTTCCAAGAGACCCAGTACTTC.

J is TRBJ2-7 and V is TRBV3-1; a possible D gene is TRBD2 (6 bases). The ends were cut back, 4 bases at V and 5 bases at J, with 9 bases in the middle. This CDR3 is 12 amino acids long. The germline V gene has CDR1 LGHDT and CDR2 YNNKEL (reference sequence). In nucleotides, the CDR3 is TGTGCCAGCAGCCGCGGAGGGAACGAGCAGTACTTC. Its protein is CASSRGGNEQYF.

This rearrangement joins TRBV5-1 to TRBJ2-7, with a possible D match to TRBD2 (6 bases). Trimming cost V 4 bases and J 7 bases, with 15 bases left between them. The CDR3 length is 13 residues. CDR1 and CDR2 from the germline V gene are SGHRS and YFSETQ. CDR3 DNA sequence: TGCGCCAGCAGCGGGACGGGGGATAGAGAGCAGTACTTC. Its protein product is CASSGTGDREQYF.

In its sample, this clone ranks as medium-sized. The chain employs TRBV12-3 or TRBV12-4 and TRBJ2-7, with 12 bases lining up with TRBD2. The CDR3 is 15 residues long. V was pared by 4 bases and J by 5 bases, with 6 bases of the junction left unmatched. DNA of the CDR3: TGTGCCAGCAGTTCCGGACTAGCGGGAAAACACGAGCAGTACGTC. It is translated as CASSSGLAGKHEQYV.

The table lists this clone with a few counts. The chain recombines TRBV6-1 with TRBJ2-7, with D perhaps assigned TRBD1 or TRBD2 (5 bases each). Trimming took 2 bases from V and 0 from J, leaving 11 bases between them. The CDR3 loop spans 15 amino acids. Germline loops: CDR1 MNHNS, CDR2 SASEGT. The CDR3, as DNA: TGTGCCAGCAGTGAAAGTTCAGGGAGCTCCTACGAGCAGTACTTC. As protein: CASSESSGSSYEQYF.

The rearrangement joins TRBV18 to TRBJ2-6; 8 bases match TRBD2. V lost 2 bases and J lost 3; bases outside the gene matches: 6. The germline gives CDR1 KGHSH, CDR2 LQKENI. The CDR3 is made up of 17 amino acids. The CDR3 is CASSPGGGTNGANVLTF. CDR3 nucleotide sequence: TGTGCCAGCTCACCAGGCGGGGGGACGAATGGGGCCAACGTCCTGACTTTC.

This clone ranks as medium-sized. The rearrangement uses TRBV2 and TRBJ2-2, with D unresolved. The germline V gene has CDR1 SNHLY and CDR2 FYNNEI. Trimming removed 4 bases at V and 4 bases at J, with 10 bases between. The length of the CDR3 is 14 residues. CDR3 protein: CASSVLGRTGELFF. The CDR3 coding sequence is TGTGCCAGCAGTGTTCTGGGTCGCACCGGGGAGCTGTTTTTT.

The rearrangement joins TRBV11-2 to TRBJ2-1; TRBD2 matches at 13 bases. The CDR3 covers 16 residues. V dropped 5 bases and J dropped 5; count of bases not matched to a gene: 6. Germline CDR1 and CDR2: SGHAT and FQNNGV. The CDR3 region is CASSPGLAGANNEQFF. DNA for the CDR3: TGTGCCAGCAGCCCCGGACTAGCGGGGGCCAACAATGAGCAGTTCTTC. Full variable domain (rest looked up from reference TRBV11-2 and TRBJ2-1): EAGVAQSPRYKIIEKRQSVAFWCNPISGHATLYWYQQILGQGPKLLIQFQNNGVVDDSQLPKDRFSAERLKGVDSTLKIQPAKLEDSAVYLCASSPGLAGANNEQFFGPGTRLTVL.

This clone has at least ten counts. The genes are TRBV10-2 and TRBJ2-7, with a possible D match to TRBD2 (6 bases). Trimming took 0 bases from V and 2 from J, leaving 20 bases between them. The CDR3 totals 18 residues. The germline CDR1 and CDR2 sequences are WSHSY and SAAADI. The CDR3, as DNA: TGCGCCAGCAGTGAGTCCTCCTCCCGGGACTCCCCGGCCTACGAGCAGTACGTC. Its protein product is CASSESSSRDSPAYEQYV.

The chain has TRBV11-2 and TRBJ2-7; D is possibly TRBD1 or TRBD2 (6 bases each). The germline V and J ends were trimmed by 1 base and 2 bases, with 24 bases remaining between them. The CDR3 is 19 amino acids. Looked up from germline, CDR1 is SGHAT and CDR2 is FQNNGV. CDR3 region: CASSLVSGFVGTPPYEQYF. The CDR3 DNA follows: TGTGCCAGCAGCTTAGTCAGCGGGTTTGTGGGGACACCACCCTACGAGCAGTACTTC.

The CDR3 loop reads CSSFGGEYTQYF. CDR3 sequence (DNA): TGCAGTTCTTTTGGGGGGGAATATACGCAGTATTTT. J is TRBJ2-3 and V is TRBV20-1; TRBD2 agrees at 7 bases. The CDR3 totals 12 residues. Germline-derived CDR1 and CDR2 are DFQATT and SNEGSKA (reference sequence). The trim removed 8 bases at V and 7 bases at J, leaving 9 bases unmatched.

This clone was seen ten or more times. The rearrangement joins TRBV12-3 or TRBV12-4 to TRBJ2-5; 12 positions match TRBD2. The CDR3 length is 16 residues. V dropped 2 bases and J dropped 4; count of bases not matched to a gene: 5. DNA of the CDR3: TGTGCCAGCAGTTTATCCCCGACTAGCGGGAGAGAGACCCAGTACTTC. It translates to CASSLSPTSGRETQYF.

The genes are TRBV4-2 and TRBJ1-4, with TRBD1 identical over 8 bases. Germline V gene sequence: CDR1 LGHNA, CDR2 YNFKEQ. The CDR3 is 14 amino acids. J was trimmed by 8 bases and V by 5 bases; bases with no gene match: 7. CDR3 nucleotide sequence: TGTGCCAGCAGCGCGGACAGGGACAACGAAAAACTGTTTTTT. It is translated as CASSADRDNEKLFF.

V usage is TRBV19 and J usage is TRBJ2-1; D gene uncertain. V was shortened by 4 bases and J by 3 bases, with 4 bases between the two germline ends. The CDR3 runs to 12 residues. The germline V gene encodes CDR1 LNHDA and CDR2 SQIVND (reference sequence). The CDR3 DNA is TGTGCCAGTAGTAGGGGCTACAATGAGCAGTTCTTC. Translating it yields CASSRGYNEQFF. Supplemented by reference TRBV19 and TRBJ2-1, the full variable domain reads DGGITQSPKYLFRKEGQNVTLSCEQNLNHDAMYWYRQDPGQGLRLIYYSQIVNDFQKGDIAEGYSVSREKKESFPLTVTSAQKNPTAFYLCASSRGYNEQFFGPGTRLTVL.

This clone was recorded a few times. The chain has TRBV2 and TRBJ2-7, with TRBD1 as a possible D gene (5 bases). Germline V gene data show CDR1 as SNHLY and CDR2 as FYNNEI. V lost 5 bases and J 3 bases, leaving 14 bases between the germline ends. This CDR3 is built from 14 residues. The CDR3 reads CASSLQGTDYEQYF. DNA for the CDR3: TGTGCCAGCAGTCTCCAGGGTACGGACTACGAGCAGTACTTC.

There are many counts of this clone. Possible read error: a much larger clone is one base away. The V gene is TRBV20-1, the J gene TRBJ2-3; 10 bases match TRBD2. Germline V gene sequence: CDR1 DFQATT, CDR2 SNEGSKA (reference sequence). The CDR3 loop spans 18 amino acids. With 2 bases clipped from V and 7 bases from J, the junction kept 18 bases outside the gene matches. The CDR3 loop is CSARPRGAGGPLGNTQYF. CDR3 DNA: TGCAGTGCTAGACCCCGGGGAGCGGGAGGGCCGCTCGGGAATACGCAGTATTTT.

This clone was counted only a few times. The rearrangement links TRBV20-1 to TRBJ2-2; D gene ambiguous. Trimming cost V 4 bases and J 10 bases, with 16 bases left between them. This CDR3 comprises 13 residues. The V gene's germline CDR1 is DFQATT and CDR2 SNEGSKA (reference sequence). Here the CDR3 reads CSATLGGSVELFF. The DNA for the CDR3 is TGCAGTGCTACCTTGGGCGGTTCAGTGGAGCTGTTTTTT.